The entry below gives a single TCR delta chain sequence along with its context. This CDR3 is also generated by other DNA sequences in the sample. TCRdb re-called clones from the reads via CATT. The table has roughly 4,000 delta-chain clones, about 45% seen once; the top ten hold roughly 8.6%. CDR3 length equals 21 residues. With V trimmed by 7 bases and J by 2 bases, 26 bases remained unmatched. CDR1 and CDR2 (germline): TSWWSYY, QGS. The sample belongs to a study of gamma-delta chains in newborns, infants, children. The overall study: Innate gammadelta T cells reportedly expand polyclonally right after birth, driven by microbial exposure, per the title.

The chain recombines TRDV1 with TRDJ1; 9 bases align to TRDD3. The receptor's source is a child who was a newborn, infant or young child, either healthy, febrile or measles-vaccinated (not recorded which). The material was blood, obtained at week 6. The CDR3: CALVIWPSSVLGDLGTDKLIF. The CDR3 nucleotides are TGTGCTCTTGTAATATGGCCTTCCTCCGTACTGGGGGACCTGGGGACCGATAAACTCATCTTT.